The clone carrying this TCR beta chain was counted only a few times. This sample was taken from a study of sequential checkpoint blockade in melanoma. Trimming took 6 bases from V and 0 from J, leaving 17 bases between them. This CDR3 spans 16 amino acids. CDR1 and CDR2 (germline): MNHGY, SAAAGT. Treatment: randomized to nivolumab then ipilimumab (arm A) or the reverse (arm B). TCRdb's copy holds only in-frame clones and misses some; the assay was immunoSEQ multiplex PCR. The sample records 5,500 to 6,500 clones, roughly 26% being singletons. Sequencing used tumor tissue (inferred from file names), obtained from a patient given nivolumab and ipilimumab in sequence. This chain connects TRBV6-8 to TRBJ2-5; D may be TRBD1 (5 bases). The sequence was obtained from a human donor with melanoma. As DNA, the CDR3 is TGTGCCAGCAGAAGCAGGGTTCCCCAGTACCAAGAGACCCAGTACTTC. Amino acid sequence: CASRSRVPQYQETQYF.